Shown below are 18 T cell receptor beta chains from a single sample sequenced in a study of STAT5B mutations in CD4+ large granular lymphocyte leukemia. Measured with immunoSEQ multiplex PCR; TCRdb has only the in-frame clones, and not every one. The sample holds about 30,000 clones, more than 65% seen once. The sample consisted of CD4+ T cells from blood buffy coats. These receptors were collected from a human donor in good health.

The CDR3 reads CASSFVSRTYNEQFF. The CDR3 region has the DNA TGTGCCAGCAGTTTTGTGAGTAGAACCTACAATGAGCAGTTCTTC. The V call is TRBV28, the J call TRBJ2-1; D is ambiguous. V lost 3 bases and J lost 2, with 11 bases in between. The V gene's germline CDR1 is MDHEN and CDR2 SYDVKM. This CDR3 contains 15 residues.

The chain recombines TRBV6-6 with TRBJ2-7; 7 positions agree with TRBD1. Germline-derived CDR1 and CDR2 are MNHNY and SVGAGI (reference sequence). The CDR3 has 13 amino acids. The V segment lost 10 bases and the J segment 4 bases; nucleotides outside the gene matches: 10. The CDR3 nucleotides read TGTGCCACCACCGGACAGGCCGGGTACGAGCAGTACTTC. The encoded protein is CATTGQAGYEQYF.

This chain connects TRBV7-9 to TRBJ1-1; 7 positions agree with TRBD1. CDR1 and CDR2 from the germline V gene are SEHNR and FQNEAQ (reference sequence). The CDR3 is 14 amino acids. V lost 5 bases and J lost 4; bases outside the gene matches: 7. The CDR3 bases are TGTGCCAGCAGCGAAGGGGGCTGGGTCACTGAAGCTTTCTTT. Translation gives CASSEGGWVTEAFF. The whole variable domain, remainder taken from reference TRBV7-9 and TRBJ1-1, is DTGVSQNPRHKITKRGQNVTFRCDPISEHNRLYWYRQTLGQGPEFLTYFQNEAQLEKSRLLSDRFSAERPKGSFSTLEIQRTEQGDSAMYLCASSEGGWVTEAFFGQGTRLTVV.

CDR3 bases: TGTGCCAGTAGTCGCAGAAGAGGGGGCGAAGAGACCCAGTACTTC. It is translated as CASSRRRGGEETQYF. V is TRBV19 and J is TRBJ2-5; 7 nucleotides align to TRBD1. The germline V gene has CDR1 LNHDA and CDR2 SQIVND (reference sequence). The J segment lost 3 bases and the V segment lost 5 bases, leaving 9 bases of the junction unmatched. The CDR3 totals 15 residues.

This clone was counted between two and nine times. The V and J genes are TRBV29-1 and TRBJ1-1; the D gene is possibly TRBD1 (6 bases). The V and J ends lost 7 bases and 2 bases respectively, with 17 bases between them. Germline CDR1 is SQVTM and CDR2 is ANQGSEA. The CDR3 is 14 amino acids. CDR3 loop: CSATGRWENTEAFF. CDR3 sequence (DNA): TGCAGCGCTACAGGGAGGTGGGAAAACACTGAAGCTTTCTTT.

The CDR3 region has the DNA TGTGCCAGCAGACTAGGGACAGGCTCAAGTCACAATGAGCAGTTCTTC. Protein: CASRLGTGSSHNEQFF. The rearrangement joins TRBV11-2 to TRBJ2-1; TRBD1 matches at 8 bases. The CDR3 is 16 amino acids. Germline-derived CDR1 and CDR2 are SGHAT and FQNNGV. Germline trimming cut 6 bases from V and 5 bases from J; bases unmatched to any gene: 12.

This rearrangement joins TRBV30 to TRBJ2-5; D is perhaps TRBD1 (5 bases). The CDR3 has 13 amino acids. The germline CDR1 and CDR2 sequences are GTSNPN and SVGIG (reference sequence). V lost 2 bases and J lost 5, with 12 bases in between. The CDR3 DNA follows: TGTGCCTGGAGTCCCGGCAGGGCGGAGACCCAGTACTTC. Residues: CAWSPGRAETQYF.

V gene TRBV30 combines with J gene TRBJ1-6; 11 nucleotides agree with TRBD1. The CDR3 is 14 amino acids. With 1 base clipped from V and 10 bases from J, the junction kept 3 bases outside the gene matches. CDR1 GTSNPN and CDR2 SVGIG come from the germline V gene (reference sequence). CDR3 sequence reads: CAWSAGTGGSPLHF. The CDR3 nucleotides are TGTGCCTGGAGTGCCGGGACAGGGGGATCACCCCTCCACTTT.

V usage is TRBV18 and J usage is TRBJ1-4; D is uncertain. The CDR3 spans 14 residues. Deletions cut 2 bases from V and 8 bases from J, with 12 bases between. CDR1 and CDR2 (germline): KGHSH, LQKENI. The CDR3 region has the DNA TGTGCCAGCTCACCAGGGGAGGCGGGAGAAAAACTGTTTTTT. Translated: CASSPGEAGEKLFF.

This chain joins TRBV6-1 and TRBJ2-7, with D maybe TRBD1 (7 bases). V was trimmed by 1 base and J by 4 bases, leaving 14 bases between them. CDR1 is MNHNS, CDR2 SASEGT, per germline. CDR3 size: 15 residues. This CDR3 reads CASSEEEGARYEQYF. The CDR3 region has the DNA TGTGCCAGCAGTGAAGAGGAGGGGGCGAGATACGAGCAGTACTTC.

CDR3 residues: CASSAGPMTSYEQYF. CDR3 nucleotide sequence: TGTGCCAGCAGTGCAGGCCCCATGACCTCCTACGAGCAGTACTTC. The chain combines TRBV6-1 with TRBJ2-7; D is unclear. Trimming removed 4 bases at V and 0 bases at J, with 13 bases between. Looked up from germline, CDR1 is MNHNS and CDR2 is SASEGT. This CDR3 region has 15 residues.

The CDR3 DNA reads as TGTGCCAGTAGTATTCAAGACAAGCCTCCCTACGAGCAGTACTTC. Its translation is CASSIQDKPPYEQYF. The rearrangement links TRBV19 to TRBJ2-7; no reliable D call. There are 15 residues in the CDR3. Germline V CDR1 and CDR2: LNHDA, SQIVND (reference sequence). The V and J ends lost 3 bases and 2 bases respectively, with 14 bases between them.

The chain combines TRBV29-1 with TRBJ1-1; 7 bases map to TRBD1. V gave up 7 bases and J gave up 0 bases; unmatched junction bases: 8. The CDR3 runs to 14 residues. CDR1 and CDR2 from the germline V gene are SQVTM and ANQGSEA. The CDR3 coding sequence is TGCAGCGCCCACAGGGGATCCATGAACACTGAAGCTTTCTTT. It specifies CSAHRGSMNTEAFF.

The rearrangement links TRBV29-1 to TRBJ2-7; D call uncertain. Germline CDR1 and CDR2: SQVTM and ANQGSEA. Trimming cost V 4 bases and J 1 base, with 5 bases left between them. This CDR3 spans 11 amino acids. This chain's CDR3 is CSVVASYEQYF. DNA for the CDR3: TGCAGCGTTGTTGCTTCCTACGAGCAGTACTTC.

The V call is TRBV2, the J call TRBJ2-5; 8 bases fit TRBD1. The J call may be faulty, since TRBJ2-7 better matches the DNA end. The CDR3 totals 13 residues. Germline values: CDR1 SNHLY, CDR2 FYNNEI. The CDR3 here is CASRKGQAYEQYF. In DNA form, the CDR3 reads TGTGCCAGCAGAAAGGGACAGGCCTACGAGCAGTACTTC.

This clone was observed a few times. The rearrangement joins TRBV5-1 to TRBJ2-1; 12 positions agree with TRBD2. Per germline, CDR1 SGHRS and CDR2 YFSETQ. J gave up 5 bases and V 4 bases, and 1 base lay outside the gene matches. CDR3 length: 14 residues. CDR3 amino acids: CASSRLAGDNEQFF. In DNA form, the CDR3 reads TGCGCCAGCAGCCGACTAGCGGGAGACAATGAGCAGTTCTTC.

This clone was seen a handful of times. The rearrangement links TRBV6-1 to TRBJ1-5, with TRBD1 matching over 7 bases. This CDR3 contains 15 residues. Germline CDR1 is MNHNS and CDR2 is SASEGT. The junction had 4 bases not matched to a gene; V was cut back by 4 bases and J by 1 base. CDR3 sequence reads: CASSAEGASNQPQHF. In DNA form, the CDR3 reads TGTGCCAGCAGTGCGGAGGGGGCGAGCAATCAGCCCCAGCATTTT.

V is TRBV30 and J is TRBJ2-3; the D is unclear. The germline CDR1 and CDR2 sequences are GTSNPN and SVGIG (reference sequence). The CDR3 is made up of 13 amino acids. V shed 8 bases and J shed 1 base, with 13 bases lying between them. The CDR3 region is CAAPRPGTDTQYF. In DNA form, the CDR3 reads TGTGCCGCCCCCAGACCAGGCACAGATACGCAGTATTTT.